What follows are 14 T cell receptor beta chains derived from one specimen sequenced in a study of beta chain features in type 1 diabetes. Expressed TCRB transcripts were sequenced because the isolated RNA had all been reverse transcribed beforehand. Profiled with immunoSEQ multiplex PCR; TCRdb holds only in-frame clones, not every one. This table has 130,000 or so clones, around a sixth appearing once. Notes on the study in general: The study found moderately but significantly shorter TCRB CDR3s in all four CD4+ subsets of Type 1 diabetes patients.

What these receptors recognize is not known. Sequencing was carried out using central memory CD4+ T cells from blood. These receptors were obtained from a man younger than 35 with type 1 diabetes.

This chain connects TRBV7-9 to TRBJ2-2; no definite D call. V was clipped by 6 bases and J by 1 base, with 12 bases between them. Germline loops: CDR1 SEHNR, CDR2 FQNEAQ (reference sequence). The CDR3 extends over 15 amino acids. In nucleotides, the CDR3 is TGTGCCAGCAGTACTTTTCTCAGGAACACCGGGGAGCTGTTTTTT. Protein product: CASSTFLRNTGELFF. The full variable domain, its missing parts supplied by reference TRBV7-9 and TRBJ2-2, is DTGVSQNPRHKITKRGQNVTFRCDPISEHNRLYWYRQTLGQGPEFLTYFQNEAQLEKSRLLSDRFSAERPKGSFSTLEIQRTEQGDSAMYLCASSTFLRNTGELFFGEGSRLTVL.

This clone was seen more than once but under ten times. V usage is TRBV15 and J usage is TRBJ2-5; 10 bases fit TRBD1. The J call may not be correct, given that the DNA end is closer to TRBJ2-7. From germline, CDR1 is LNHNV and CDR2 YYDKDF (reference sequence). The length of the CDR3 is 13 residues. This CDR3 reads CATGTGVPGEQYF. DNA of the CDR3: TGTGCCACCGGGACAGGGGTCCCGGGCGAGCAGTACTTC.

This clone was counted only a few times. The chain carries TRBV19 and TRBJ1-5; D remains unclear. In germline, CDR1 is LNHDA, CDR2 SQIVND (reference sequence). V was cut by 8 bases and J by 0 bases, with 8 bases left in between. CDR3 length equals 13 residues. The CDR3 DNA follows: TGTGCCAGTGACCCCGGTAGCAATCAGCCCCAGCATTTT. Encoded protein: CASDPGSNQPQHF. The complete variable domain, with remaining parts taken from reference TRBV19 and TRBJ1-5, reads DGGITQSPKYLFRKEGQNVTLSCEQNLNHDAMYWYRQDPGQGLRLIYYSQIVNDFQKGDIAEGYSVSREKKESFPLTVTSAQKNPTAFYLCASDPGSNQPQHFGDGTRLSIL.

This clone was counted a few times. This specimen includes other DNA sequences encoding the same CDR3. This chain uses TRBV7-2 with TRBJ2-7; TRBD1 agrees at 8 bases. This CDR3 is 12 amino acids long. Germline V gene lookup returns CDR1 SGHTA and CDR2 FQGNSA. Trimming took 6 bases from V and 3 from J; bases not matched to a gene: 1. The CDR3 DNA reads TGTGCCAGCAGTGGACAGGGCTACGAGCAGTACTTC. Residues: CASSGQGYEQYF.

V is TRBV2 and J is TRBJ2-3; the match to TRBD1 covers 7 bases. Germline loops: CDR1 SNHLY, CDR2 FYNNEI. V shed 3 bases, J shed 6 bases, and the junction held 9 bases outside the gene matches. This CDR3 spans 15 amino acids. The CDR3 DNA sequence: TGTGCCAGCAGTGAGGACAGGCGAAAGCTTGATACGCAGTATTTT. It codes for CASSEDRRKLDTQYF.

CDR3 nucleotide sequence: TGTGCCACCAGCAGGAGCGGGGGGGCAAATGAGCAGTTCTTC. Protein: CATSRSGGANEQFF. The chain uses TRBV15 and TRBJ2-1, with 10 bases lining up with TRBD2. Germline assignment: CDR1 LNHNV and CDR2 YYDKDF (reference sequence). The CDR3 length is 14 residues. Unmatched junction bases numbered 3, after V lost 3 bases and J lost 7 bases.

The chain joins TRBV19 to TRBJ2-5; tentative D call: TRBD1 (5 bases). V was shortened by 0 bases and J by 5 bases, with 7 bases between the two germline ends. This CDR3 contains 13 residues. The V gene's germline CDR1 is LNHDA and CDR2 SQIVND (reference sequence). The chain's CDR3 is CASSIDRAETQYF. CDR3 DNA: TGTGCCAGTAGTATAGACAGGGCGGAGACCCAGTACTTC.

The rearrangement joins TRBV2 to TRBJ2-7, with D possibly matching TRBD1 (5 bases). Looked up from germline, CDR1 is SNHLY and CDR2 is FYNNEI. V gave up 4 bases and J gave up 3 bases, with 13 bases separating them. The CDR3 runs to 14 residues. CDR3 sequence: CASSGNRPFYEQYF. For the CDR3, the DNA is TGTGCCAGCAGTGGCAACAGGCCCTTCTACGAGCAGTACTTC.

The CDR3: CASSDKSGDGNEQFF. CDR3 sequence (DNA): TGCGCCAGCAGTGACAAATCAGGGGACGGTAATGAGCAGTTCTTC. The gene calls are TRBV10-2 and TRBJ2-1, with D possibly TRBD1 on 6 matching bases. In germline, CDR1 is WSHSY, CDR2 SAAADI. Trimming took 3 bases from V and 7 from J, leaving 16 bases between them. This CDR3 is 15 amino acids long.

A few counts support this clone. The V call is TRBV9, the J call TRBJ2-2; 9 bases map to TRBD1. CDR3 size: 15 residues. V gave up 2 bases and J gave up 6 bases; unmatched junction bases: 5. Germline V gene lookup returns CDR1 SGDLS and CDR2 YYNGEE. CDR3 residues: CASSVGTGRAGELFF. Written as DNA, the CDR3 is TGTGCCAGCAGCGTCGGGACAGGGAGGGCCGGGGAGCTGTTTTTT.

The chain has TRBV7-2 and TRBJ2-3; 9 nucleotides line up with TRBD1. Germline CDR1 reads SGHTA; CDR2 reads FQGNSA. Losses at the gene ends were 5 bases for V and 6 bases for J; bases not matched to a gene: 3. The CDR3 sequence is 13 residues long. The CDR3 nucleotides read TGTGCCAGCAGCCTACAGGGGGCGGATACGCAGTATTTT. Amino acids: CASSLQGADTQYF.

In its sample, this clone was seen a few times. The rearrangement joins TRBV14 to TRBJ2-5, with unresolved D. The CDR3 is made up of 12 amino acids. Trimming shortened V by 2 bases and J by 5 bases, and 6 bases separated the two germline ends. Germline V lookup: CDR1 SGHDN, CDR2 FVKESK. Written as DNA, the CDR3 is TGTGCCAGCAGCCAATACCGTGAGACCCAGTACTTC. It specifies CASSQYRETQYF.

This clone was seen a few times. The gene calls are TRBV11-2 and TRBJ2-1; possible D gene TRBD2, 5 bases. The germline gives CDR1 SGHAT, CDR2 FQNNGV. V was clipped by 3 bases and J by 10 bases, with 16 bases between them. CDR3 length: 14 amino acids. CDR3 nucleotide sequence: TGTGCCAGCAGCTTCTCCCAAGCGGCAATGGAGCAGTTCTTC. It yields the protein CASSFSQAAMEQFF.

This clone was picked up a small number of times. V usage is TRBV5-1 and J usage is TRBJ2-6, with D unresolved. The CDR3 is made up of 14 amino acids. V lost 0 bases and J 4 bases, leaving 5 bases between the germline ends. Germline loops: CDR1 SGHRS, CDR2 YFSETQ. The CDR3 protein is CASSLGMGANVLTF. The DNA for the CDR3 is TGCGCCAGCAGCTTGGGTATGGGGGCCAACGTCCTGACTTTC.